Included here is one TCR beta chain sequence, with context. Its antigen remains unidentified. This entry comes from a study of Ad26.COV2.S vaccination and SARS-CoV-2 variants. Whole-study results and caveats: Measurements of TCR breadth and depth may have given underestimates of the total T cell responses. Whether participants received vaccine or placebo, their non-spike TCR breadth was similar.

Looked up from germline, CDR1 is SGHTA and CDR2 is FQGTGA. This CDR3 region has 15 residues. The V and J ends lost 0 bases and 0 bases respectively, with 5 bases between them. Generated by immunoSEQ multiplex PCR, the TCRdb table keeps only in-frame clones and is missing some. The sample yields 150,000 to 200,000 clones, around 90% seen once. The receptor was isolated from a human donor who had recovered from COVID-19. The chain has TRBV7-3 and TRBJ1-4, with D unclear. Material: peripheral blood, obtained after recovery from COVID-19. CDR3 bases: TGTGCCAGCAGCTTAACCGGAGCAACTAATGAAAAACTGTTTTTT. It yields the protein CASSLTGATNEKLFF.